This T cell receptor beta chain stems from a study of T-cell reconstitution after alpha-beta-depleted transplantation in children. TCRbeta library preparation incorporated unique molecular identifiers. TCRdb reprocessed the PCR reads via MiXCR and lists one record per CDR3 protein. The table records some 490,000 distinct CDR3 sequences, around 13% of them present only once. There are a few counts of this clonotype. The junction had 2 bases not matched to a gene; V was cut back by 4 bases and J by 5 bases. CDR1 is ENHRY and CDR2 is SYGVKD in the germline V gene. The CDR3 spans 14 residues. The chain uses TRBV10-3 and TRBJ1-6; 7 nucleotides line up with TRBD1. This material consisted of PBMCs from the stem cell graft donor, taken from the stem cell graft. This TCR came from a human donor who donated a stem cell graft to a child with combined immunodeficiency. The CDR3 coding sequence is TGTGCCATCAGTGGGGACAGAAATAATTCACCCCTCCACTTT. This encodes CAISGDRNNSPLHF.